This TCR beta chain was recorded in a study of cytomegalovirus exposure and HLA in healthy donors. Study-wide context: Among the approximately 380 donors who were genotyped, about 80% fell in the genetic ancestry cluster that is associated with self-reported Caucasian donors.

Vbeta (60) and Jbeta (13) primers were used in the PCR. The table came from immunoSEQ multiplex PCR; TCRdb's copy has only in-frame clones and leaves some out. This repertoire shows over 65,000 clones, about 79% found once; its top ten account for about 7%. As concerns this clone: Its antigen is as yet unknown.

Study-level points and caveats: Reportedly, cytomegalovirus status was diagnosed with high sensitivity and specificity.

Germline CDR1 and CDR2: KGHSH and LQKENI. The CDR3 consists of 14 residues. Trimming left V 4 bases short and J 4 bases short, with 12 bases between. This sequence was found in a woman aged 40 to 50 in good health and CMV-seronegative. The chain links TRBV18 to TRBJ2-3; no firm D call. Sequenced input: PBMCs. CDR3 amino acids: CASSQYRESDTQYF. The CDR3 nucleotides are TGTGCCAGCTCACAGTACAGAGAATCAGATACGCAGTATTTT.